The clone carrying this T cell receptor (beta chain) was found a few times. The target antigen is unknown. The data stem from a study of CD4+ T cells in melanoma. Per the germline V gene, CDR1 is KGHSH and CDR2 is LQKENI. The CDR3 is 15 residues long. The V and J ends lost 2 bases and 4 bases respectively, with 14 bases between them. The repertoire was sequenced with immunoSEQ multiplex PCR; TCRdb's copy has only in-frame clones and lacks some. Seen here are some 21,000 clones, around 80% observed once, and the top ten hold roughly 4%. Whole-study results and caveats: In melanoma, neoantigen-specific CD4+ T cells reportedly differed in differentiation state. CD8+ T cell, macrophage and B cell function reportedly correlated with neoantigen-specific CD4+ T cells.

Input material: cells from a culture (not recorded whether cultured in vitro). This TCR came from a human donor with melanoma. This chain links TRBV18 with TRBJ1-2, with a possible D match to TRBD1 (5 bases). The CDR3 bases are TGTGCCAGCTCACCAGGGCAGGGTGGTGCCTATGGCTACACCTTC. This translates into CASSPGQGGAYGYTF.